The 10 T cell receptor beta chains given below trace back to one sample, sequenced in a study of human T cells and chemical hapten exposure. TCRdb re-called the RACE reads with MiXCR, one entry per CDR3 protein. The table has tens of thousands of distinct CDR3 sequences, about 10% seen once; the top ten hold less than 5%. Time point given: patch test 2, 6 weeks after DPC sensitization. The sample's treatment: therapeutic diphenylcyclopropenone sensitization with weekly scalp DPC. Sequencing was performed on whole blood, taken in connection with sensitization to the hapten diphenylcyclopropenone (DPC). Every receptor here comes from a woman aged 45-65 years with alopecia areata. Some clones in this sample may be carry-over from other donors' samples.

This clonotype was seen only a few times. This chain joins TRBV6-2 or TRBV6-3 and TRBJ2-7; D ambiguous. This CDR3 has 12 residues. With 5 bases removed from V and 1 base from J, the gap between germline ends came to 6 bases. The germline gives CDR1 MNHEY, CDR2 SVGEGT. The CDR3: CASSAESYEQYF. For the CDR3, the DNA is TGTGCCAGCAGTGCGGAATCCTACGAGCAGTACTTC.

The genes are TRBV5-1 and TRBJ1-1, with 7 nucleotides matching TRBD1. Germline CDR1 reads SGHRS; CDR2 reads YFSETQ. V dropped 1 base and J dropped 3; count of bases not matched to a gene: 3. The CDR3 extends over 14 amino acids. The CDR3 nucleotides are TGCGCCAGCAGCTTGTGGCAGGGGGACACTGAAGCTTTCTTT. Its protein is CASSLWQGDTEAFF. Using reference TRBV5-1 and TRBJ1-1 for the parts outside the CDR3, the full variable domain is KAGVTQTPRYLIKTRGQQVTLSCSPISGHRSVSWYQQTPGQGLQFLFEYFSETQRNKGNFPGRFSGRQFSNSRSEMNVSTLELGDSALYLCASSLWQGDTEAFFGQGTRLTVV.

This clonotype showed up just a few times. In nucleotides, the CDR3 is TGTGCCAGCAGCCCTTCACCCAGCGAAAAACTGTTTTTT. Protein product: CASSPSPSEKLFF. This chain connects TRBV6-1 to TRBJ1-4; no clear D. Germline CDR1 is MNHNS and CDR2 is SASEGT. The CDR3 contains 13 residues. The V and J ends lost 6 bases and 8 bases respectively, with 13 bases between them.

This clonotype was seen many times. This rearrangement joins TRBV4-1 to TRBJ2-7; 11 positions agree with TRBD2. V was pared by 3 bases and J by 2 bases, with 12 bases of the junction left unmatched. This CDR3 contains 18 residues. Germline V gives CDR1 MGHRA, CDR2 YSYEKL. The CDR3, as DNA: TGCGCCAGCAGCCAGCTGGGGCTTAGCGGGAGGGCCACCTACGAGCAGTACTTC. This sequence encodes CASSQLGLSGRATYEQYF.

This clonotype turned up a few times. In DNA form, the CDR3 reads TGCAGCGTTGAAGACAACCAAGAGACCCAGTACTTC. Protein sequence: CSVEDNQETQYF. This chain links TRBV29-1 with TRBJ2-5; no clear D. Trimming removed 0 bases from V and 0 bases from J, with 2 bases in between. CDR1 is SQVTM and CDR2 is ANQGSEA in the germline V gene. The CDR3 totals 12 residues.

The table lists this clonotype with a few counts. The rearrangement joins TRBV29-1 to TRBJ2-7; 13 bases map to TRBD2. The J segment lost 3 bases and the V segment lost 3 bases, leaving 2 bases of the junction unmatched. Germline assignment: CDR1 SQVTM and CDR2 ANQGSEA. The CDR3 consists of 14 residues. Written as DNA, the CDR3 is TGCAGCGTTGATGGGACTAGCGGGAACTACGAGCAGTACTTC. As protein: CSVDGTSGNYEQYF.

This clonotype was picked up many times. The chain couples TRBV28 to TRBJ2-7; TRBD2 aligns across 8 bases. The CDR3 has 15 residues. In germline, CDR1 is MDHEN, CDR2 SYDVKM. V gave up 2 bases and J gave up 4 bases; unmatched junction bases: 7. The CDR3 DNA follows: TGTGCCAGCAGTTTAACATCGGGAGGGTATTACGAGCAGTACTTC. This sequence encodes CASSLTSGGYYEQYF.

This clonotype was seen ten or more times. The chain recombines TRBV7-2 with TRBJ2-7, with a possible D match to TRBD2 (5 bases). Germline assignment: CDR1 SGHTA and CDR2 FQGNSA. The V gene lost 8 bases and the J gene lost 3 bases, with 14 bases spanning the gap. This CDR3 has 13 residues. The chain's CDR3 is CASAEEGFYEQYF. The CDR3 DNA reads TGTGCCAGCGCCGAAGAGGGTTTCTACGAGCAGTACTTC. Full variable domain (missing parts from reference TRBV7-2 and TRBJ2-7): GAGVSQSPSNKVTEKGKDVELRCDPISGHTALYWYRQSLGQGLEFLIYFQGNSAPDKSGLPSDRFSAERTGGSVSTLTIQRTQQEDSAVYLCASAEEGFYEQYFGPGTRLTVT.

The table lists this clonotype with many counts. This rearrangement joins TRBV27 to TRBJ2-4, with 7 positions matching TRBD1. The germline CDR1 and CDR2 sequences are MNHEY and SMNVEV (reference sequence). There are 17 residues in the CDR3. After removal of 5 bases from V and 4 bases from J, the junction contained 14 bases not matched to a gene. The CDR3 is CASSPKPTGTDKNIQYF. The CDR3 DNA sequence: TGTGCCAGCAGTCCCAAGCCTACCGGGACAGATAAAAACATTCAGTACTTC.

This clonotype was observed a single time. The chain uses TRBV12-3 or TRBV12-4 and TRBJ1-5; D perhaps matches TRBD1 (5 bases). This CDR3 has 14 residues. Between the trimmed V and J ends, which lost 6 bases and 4 bases, there was a span of 13 bases. The CDR3 DNA reads TGTGCCAGCAGATCCGGGACTGGGAATCAGCCCCAGCATTTT. Translation gives CASRSGTGNQPQHF.